This T cell receptor (beta chain) was observed in a study of T cells after yellow fever vaccination. General observations from the study: Secondary responses were weaker yet peaked faster, day 5 versus 15. Boosting was followed by the reappearance of most primary-vaccination clones (just under 98% CD4, 85% to 90% CD8). Clonotypes found in both CD4 and CD8 compartments made up a small share. Abundant clonotypes (contaminants from the bulk population) could be present in FACS-sorted repertoires.

Concerning this clonotype: The antigen is undetermined.

One entry per CDR3 protein, called by TCRdb with MiXCR from the 5' RACE reads. The sample lists 500,000 to 650,000 distinct CDR3 sequences; 9% to 15% were seen once. The CDR3 has 14 residues. Germline V gene sequence: CDR1 SGDLS, CDR2 YYNGEE. Trimming stripped 5 bases from V and 7 bases from J, with 13 bases between. This sequence originates from a man aged 25 to 45 who received the YFV17D yellow fever vaccine. This chain joins TRBV9 and TRBJ1-6; D remains unclear. Material: PBMCs, obtained on the day of the yellow fever booster vaccination. CDR3 loop: CASRRSGRNSPLHF. The CDR3 DNA follows: TGTGCCAGCAGGAGGTCGGGGAGGAATTCACCCCTCCACTTT.